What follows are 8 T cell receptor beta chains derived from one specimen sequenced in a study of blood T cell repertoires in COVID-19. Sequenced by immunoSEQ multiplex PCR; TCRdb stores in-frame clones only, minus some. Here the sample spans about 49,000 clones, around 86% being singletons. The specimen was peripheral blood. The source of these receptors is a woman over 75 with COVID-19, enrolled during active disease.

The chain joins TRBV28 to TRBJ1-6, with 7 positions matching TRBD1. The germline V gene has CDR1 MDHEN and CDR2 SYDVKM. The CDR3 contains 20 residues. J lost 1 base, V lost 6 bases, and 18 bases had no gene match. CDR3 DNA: TGTGCCAGCAGATCTCCCGCTCTTTGGACAGGAGGGTCCTATAATTCACCCCTCCACTTT. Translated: CASRSPALWTGGSYNSPLHF.

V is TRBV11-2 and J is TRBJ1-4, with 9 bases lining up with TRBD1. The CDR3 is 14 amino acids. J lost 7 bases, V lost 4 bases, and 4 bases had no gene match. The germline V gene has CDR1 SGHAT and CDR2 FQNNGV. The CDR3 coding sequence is TGTGCCAGCAGCTCCGGGACAGGGAGTGAAAAACTGTTTTTT. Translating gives CASSSGTGSEKLFF.

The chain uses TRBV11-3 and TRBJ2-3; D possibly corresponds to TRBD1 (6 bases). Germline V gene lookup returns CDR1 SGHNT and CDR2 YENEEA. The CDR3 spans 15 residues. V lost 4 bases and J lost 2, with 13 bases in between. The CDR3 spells CASSYSGHATDTQYF. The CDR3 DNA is TGTGCCAGCAGCTACTCGGGACACGCCACAGATACGCAGTATTTT.

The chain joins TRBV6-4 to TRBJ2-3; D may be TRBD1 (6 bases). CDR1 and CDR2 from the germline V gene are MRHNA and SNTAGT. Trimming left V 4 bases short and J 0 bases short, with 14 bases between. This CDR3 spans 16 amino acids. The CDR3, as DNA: TGTGCCAGCAGTGTTTCAGGGGTTCGGAGCACAGATACGCAGTATTTT. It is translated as CASSVSGVRSTDTQYF.

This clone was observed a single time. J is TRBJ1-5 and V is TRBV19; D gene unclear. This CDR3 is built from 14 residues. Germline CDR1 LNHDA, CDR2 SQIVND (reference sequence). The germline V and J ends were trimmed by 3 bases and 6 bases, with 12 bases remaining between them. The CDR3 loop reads CASSIIEVGQPQHF. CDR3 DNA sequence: TGTGCCAGTAGTATTATAGAGGTCGGTCAGCCCCAGCATTTT.

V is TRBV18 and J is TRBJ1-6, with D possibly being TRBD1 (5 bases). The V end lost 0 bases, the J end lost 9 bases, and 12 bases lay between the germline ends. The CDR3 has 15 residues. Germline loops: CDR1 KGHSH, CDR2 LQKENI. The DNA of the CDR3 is TGTGCCAGCTCACCACCGAGCGGGACGCCTTCACCCCTCCACTTT. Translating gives CASSPPSGTPSPLHF.

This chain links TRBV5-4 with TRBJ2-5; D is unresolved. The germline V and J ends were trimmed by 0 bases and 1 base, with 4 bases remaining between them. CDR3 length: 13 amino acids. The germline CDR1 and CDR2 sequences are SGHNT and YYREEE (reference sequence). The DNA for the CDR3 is TGTGCCAGCAGCTTGGATCGCCAAGAGACCCAGTACTTC. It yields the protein CASSLDRQETQYF.

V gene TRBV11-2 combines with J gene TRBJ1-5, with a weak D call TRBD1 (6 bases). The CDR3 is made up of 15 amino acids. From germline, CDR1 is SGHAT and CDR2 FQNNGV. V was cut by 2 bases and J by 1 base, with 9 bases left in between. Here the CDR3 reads CASSLNGQSNQPQHF. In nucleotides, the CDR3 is TGTGCCAGCAGCTTAAACGGACAGAGCAATCAGCCCCAGCATTTT.